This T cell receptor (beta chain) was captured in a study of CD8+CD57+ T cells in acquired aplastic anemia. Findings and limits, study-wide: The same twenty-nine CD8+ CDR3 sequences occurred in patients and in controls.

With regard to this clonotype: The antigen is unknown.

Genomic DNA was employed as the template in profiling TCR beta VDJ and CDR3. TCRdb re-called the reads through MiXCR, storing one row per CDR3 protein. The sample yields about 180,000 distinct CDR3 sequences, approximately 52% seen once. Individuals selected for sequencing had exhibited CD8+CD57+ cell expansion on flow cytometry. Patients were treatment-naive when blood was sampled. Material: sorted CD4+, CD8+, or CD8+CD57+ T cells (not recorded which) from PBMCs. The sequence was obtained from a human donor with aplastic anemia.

For the CDR3, the DNA is TGTGCCACCTCCGCCGTAAACTATGGCTACACCTTC. Its translation: CATSAVNYGYTF. This chain connects TRBV24-1 to TRBJ1-2; D uncertain. Germline V lookup: CDR1 KGHDR, CDR2 SFDVKD. The CDR3 consists of 12 residues. The V and J ends lost 9 bases and 2 bases respectively, with 9 bases between them.